These 4 T cell receptor beta chains came from one sample sequenced in a study of tumor-infiltrating lymphocytes in glioblastoma multiforme. Three nested ARM-PCR rounds with V-beta and C-beta primers built TCRB libraries. TCRdb independently ran MiXCR on the multiplex PCR reads; one entry per CDR3 protein. The profile shows almost 20,000 distinct CDR3 sequences, 65% to 80% of them singletons. Sequenced: peripheral blood. The receptors originated from a male donor with glioblastoma.

The chain combines TRBV20-1 with TRBJ2-7; D is possibly TRBD2 (5 bases). This CDR3 has 15 residues. Germline V CDR1 and CDR2: DFQATT, SNEGSKA (reference sequence). Trimming removed 1 base from V and 1 base from J, with 14 bases in between. The CDR3 loop is CSARGPLRGSYEQYF. CDR3 DNA: TGCAGTGCTAGAGGGCCCCTCCGGGGATCCTACGAGCAGTACTTC.

This clonotype has just one count. At one boundary the junction diverges from the germline segment, which might be a read error. CDR3 nucleotide sequence: TGTCCCAGCAGCCTGGACTACAATGAGCAGTTCTTC. Amino acid sequence: CPSSLDYNEQFF. The J gene is TRBJ2-1, the V gene TRBV7-3; D not resolved. Germline CDR1 SGHTA, CDR2 FQGTGA. The CDR3 sequence is 12 residues long. The whole variable domain, remainder taken from reference TRBV7-3 and TRBJ2-1, is GAGVSQTPSNKVTEKGKYVELRCDPISGHTALYWYRQSLGQGPEFLIYFQGTGAADDSGLPNDRFFAVRPEGSVSTLKIQRTERGDSAVYLCPSSLDYNEQFFGPGTRLTVL.

In the case of this clonotype: The junction shows a germline mismatch at one end, possibly a read error. The chain has TRBV11-2 and TRBJ1-6; 9 positions match TRBD1. From germline, CDR1 is SGHAT and CDR2 FQNNGV. The CDR3 is 12 residues long. CDR3 amino acids: CTSRQGESPLHF. The DNA for the CDR3 is TGTACCAGCAGACAGGGGGAGTCACCACTCCACTTT.

The chain recombines TRBV29-1 with TRBJ2-7; unclear D gene. The CDR3 has 16 residues. Trimming took 3 bases from V and 3 from J, leaving 21 bases between them. The germline gives CDR1 SQVTM, CDR2 ANQGSEA. CDR3 protein: CSVELNGSTGRYEQYF. DNA for the CDR3: TGCAGCGTTGAGCTTAACGGGTCAACCGGACGCTACGAGCAGTACTTC.